This TCR beta chain was sequenced for a study of post-analysis software for immune sequencing data. Across the whole study: Relapsing-remitting, secondary progressive and progressive-relapsing multiple sclerosis courses were included.

Unique molecular identifiers tagged the TCR beta cDNA libraries. In TCRdb, the PCR reads were re-called with MiXCR into one record per CDR3 protein. The sample consists of around 700,000 distinct CDR3 sequences, more than 50% of them appearing once. Of note for this clonotype: Its antigen is unidentified.

The CDR3 consists of 14 residues. V was clipped by 6 bases and J by 4 bases; unmatched bases: 7. CDR1 and CDR2 (germline): MNHEY, SVGAGI. General study points: Five or six TRBV segments appeared more often in patients than in controls, and TRBV5-6, TRBV5-1 and TRBV20-1 were among these.

The chain is built from TRBV6-5 and TRBJ1-2, with 8 bases identical to TRBD1. The sequence derives from a girl aged 2-15 years with multiple sclerosis. The sample was blood. The CDR3 reads CASSPGGSGYGYTF. CDR3 coding DNA: TGTGCCAGCAGCCCAGGGGGCTCCGGCTATGGCTACACCTTC.